One and the same sample provided the 11 T cell receptor beta chains below, sequenced in a study of cytomegalovirus exposure and HLA in healthy donors. PCR involved 60 Vbeta and 13 Jbeta primers. Assay used: immunoSEQ multiplex PCR; TCRdb lists only in-frame clones, some missing. Of some 98,000 clones in the sample, roughly two thirds were seen once. The sequenced material came from PBMCs. These receptors all stem from a man aged 50 to 59 in good health and CMV-seronegative.

The chain links TRBV21-1 to TRBJ2-7; TRBD1 reflects the table's D call only, with no check against the DNA. TRBV21-1 is annotated as a pseudogene. This CDR3 has 14 residues. As DNA, the CDR3 is TGTGCCAGCAGCACAAGACAGGCCACCTACGAGCAGTACTTC. It yields the protein CASSTRQATYEQYF.

In DNA form, the CDR3 reads TGTGCCAGCAGTTTATGGGCAGATAACAATCAGCCCCAGCATTTT. Protein product: CASSLWADNNQPQHF. This chain uses TRBV27 with TRBJ1-5; D gene unclear. V lost 1 base to trimming and J lost 3 bases, with 10 bases between them. Germline V CDR1 and CDR2: MNHEY, SMNVEV (reference sequence). This CDR3 comprises 15 residues.

The V call is TRBV6-5, the J call TRBJ2-1; 7 bases are a match to TRBD1. J gave up 13 bases and V 6 bases, and 9 bases lay outside the gene matches. This CDR3 spans 12 amino acids. Germline CDR1 and CDR2: MNHEY and SVGAGI. The CDR3 DNA reads as TGTGCCAGCAGACAACCCCAGGGGGAACAGTTCTTC. The encoded protein is CASRQPQGEQFF.

This clone was observed a single time. The V gene is TRBV7-9, the J gene TRBJ2-7; 14 bases match TRBD2. The CDR3 length is 15 residues. Losses at the gene ends were 4 bases for V and 3 bases for J; bases not matched to a gene: 2. In germline, CDR1 is SEHNR, CDR2 FQNEAQ (reference sequence). CDR3 amino acids: CASSSTSGRVYEQYF. For the CDR3, the DNA is TGTGCCAGCAGCTCGACTAGCGGGAGGGTCTACGAGCAGTACTTC.

The rearrangement links TRBV12-5 to TRBJ2-3, with 8 bases that match TRBD1. With 3 bases clipped from V and 4 bases from J, the junction kept 6 bases outside the gene matches. Germline V gene sequence: CDR1 LGHNT, CDR2 FRNRAP. The CDR3 sequence is 15 residues long. The CDR3 sequence: CASGFMAGGADTQYF. CDR3 in DNA: TGTGCTAGTGGTTTTATGGCAGGGGGCGCAGATACGCAGTATTTT.

This sequence joins TRBV5-1 and TRBJ2-5; 16 bases map to TRBD2. Looked up from germline, CDR1 is SGHRS and CDR2 is YFSETQ. Unmatched junction bases numbered 7, after V lost 4 bases and J lost 1 base. The CDR3 is 18 amino acids. The CDR3 reads CASSGGTSGREGQETQYF. The DNA for the CDR3 is TGCGCCAGCAGCGGAGGGACTAGCGGGAGGGAGGGCCAAGAGACCCAGTACTTC.

In its sample, this clone was seen once. The V call is TRBV28, the J call TRBJ2-7, with 7 bases that match TRBD1. The ends lost 7 bases at V and 0 bases at J; junction bases unmatched: 6. The CDR3 covers 14 residues. The germline gives CDR1 MDHEN, CDR2 SYDVKM. The CDR3 sequence is CASKRGTASYEQYF. In nucleotides, the CDR3 is TGTGCCAGCAAGAGGGGGACAGCCTCCTACGAGCAGTACTTC.

The rearrangement uses TRBV7-9 and TRBJ1-2, with D maybe TRBD1 (5 bases). The length of the CDR3 is 14 residues. Trimming left V 7 bases short and J 3 bases short, with 15 bases between. CDR1 SEHNR and CDR2 FQNEAQ come from the germline V gene (reference sequence). As DNA, the CDR3 is TGTGCCAGCATCAAGTCAGGGTTTGACTATGGCTACACCTTC. Its translation is CASIKSGFDYGYTF.

This clone has a single count. The rearrangement joins TRBV2 to TRBJ2-7, with D perhaps matching TRBD1 (8 bases). Per the germline V gene, CDR1 is SNHLY and CDR2 is FYNNEI. CDR3 length: 14 residues. V was clipped by 6 bases and J by 4 bases, with 16 bases between them. The CDR3 spells CASRGDRGGYEQYF. For the CDR3, the DNA is TGTGCCAGCAGGGGAGACAGGGGAGGGTACGAGCAGTACTTC.

V is TRBV15 and J is TRBJ1-1; D unresolved. Germline CDR1 LNHNV, CDR2 YYDKDF (reference sequence). The CDR3 consists of 14 residues. V dropped 1 base and J dropped 4 bases, with 10 bases sitting between them. DNA for the CDR3: TGTGCCACCAGCAGAGGCAGGCAGCTCACTGAAGCTTTCTTT. Its translation is CATSRGRQLTEAFF.

This chain joins TRBV30 and TRBJ1-2, with a possible D match to TRBD1 (5 bases). The germline V gene has CDR1 GTSNPN and CDR2 SVGIG (reference sequence). Trimming pared 7 bases from V and 0 bases from J, leaving 12 bases between. The CDR3 has 13 residues. CDR3 amino acids: CALGAASNYGYTF. In DNA, the CDR3 is TGTGCCTTAGGGGCGGCATCTAACTATGGCTACACCTTC.